The entry below gives a single T cell receptor (beta chain) sequence along with its context. The antigen it binds to is not known. No much larger clone is present one base from it, and per-base qualities are unavailable. The data derive from a study of T cell responses to AZD1222 COVID-19 vaccine (dated by TCRdb to 2020 to 2022). Some background on the complete study: A total of 233 trial participants underwent TCR sequencing, of whom 200 to 220 had received two doses of AZD1222 and about 25 had received two doses of the MenACWY control vaccine. Trial participants were enrolled by age into 18-55, 56-69 and 70-plus year subgroups, with about 150, 28 and 57 TCR-sequenced participants respectively. Paper-wide results and their limitations: Reportedly, close to half of the unique spike-specific TCRs recognized epitopes lying outside the regions that are mutated in the B.1.351 and B.1.1.7 variants. Spike-specific TCR breadth and depth rose significantly after two AZD1222 doses compared with day 0 and with MenACWY recipients. Because no day 14 peak-response samples were available, repertoires were characterized only after the peak T cell response. CD4 TCRs associated with the vaccine covered the entire spike protein, and the dominant responses were in regions 160-218 and 743-854. Participants were mostly white British and included more females than males, and it was suggested by the authors that clonal diversity may have been underestimated. In the small 56-69-year group, the increase in depth fell short of significance, most likely because of low power. Conclusions about previously exposed vaccinees were limited because only a handful of AZD1222 recipients were SARS-CoV-2 seropositive at baseline.

The CDR3 regions of human TCRbeta chains were analyzed by immunosequencing. The paper's processing steps were these. Repertoire TCRs were checked for matches against a reference library of SARS-CoV-2-specific TCRs that had been generated using the MIRA antigen-specificity platform. Breadth meant the fraction of unique TCRs that were SARS-CoV-2-associated, whereas depth meant the fraction of total T cells that were SARS-CoV-2-associated. Each spike-specific TCR was assigned to its reactive spike region and to a CD4 or CD8 class using the MIRA data. Log10-transformed breadth and depth values were compared by one-way ANOVA with Sidak's multiple comparisons tests. TCRdb carries this immuneACCESS record with in-frame sequences only. Its versions omit some clonotypes, under half of them owing to an unresolved V gene in the studies checked, with the rest unexplained. The DNA was the basis for D and trimming; V, J and clone size are from that table. The sample includes 150,000 to 200,000 clones, with just over 90% observed a single time. The ten largest clones capture around 0.99% of the sample.

CDR1 and CDR2 are drawn from the germline V gene: LGHNA, YNFKEQ. Measured from the cysteine to the phenylalanine, the CDR3 is 13 residues long. Only the CDR3 region is kept as DNA, spanning 39 bases read in frame from base 1. Trimming removed 1 base from V and 4 bases from J, leaving 7 bases between the germline ends. According to the study, the label for this sample's time point signals: about 28 days (+/-7) after the second vaccine dose. Because spike-specific TCR depth and breadth did not differ between the two schedules, AZD1222 recipients who got a second dose at roughly 4 weeks were pooled with those who got a second dose at roughly 12 weeks. Vaccinee samples came from UK trials COV001 and COV002, including a single-blind randomized controlled phase 2/3 trial of AZD1222 (ChAdOx1 nCoV-19) in healthy adults. Trial participant PBMC samples were collected at day 0 and day 28 after the second dose for TCRbeta chain sequencing.

This clonotype was sampled from an adult who received the AZD1222 COVID-19 vaccine. This receptor chain uses TRBV4-2 and TRBJ1-2, with the D gene not clear enough to name. Sequenced material: peripheral blood, taken 28 days after the second AZD1222 dose. This receptor carries the CDR3 CASSQGTLYGYTF. The sequence in DNA is TGTGCCAGCAGCCAAGGTACCCTCTATGGCTACACCTTC.